The next 10 T cell receptor beta chains were all read from a single sample in a study of T cell repertoires in cytomegalovirus infection. TCRdb re-called the reads through MiXCR, storing one row per CDR3 protein. Seen here are 350,000 to 450,000 distinct CDR3 sequences, 15% to 20% observed once, and the top ten hold 8.5% to 10%. Sequenced: PBMCs. The receptors originated from a human donor in good health (CMV status not recorded). Some clones in this sample may be carry-over from other donors' samples.

At least ten counts were recorded for this clonotype. The CDR3 nucleotides read TGTGCCAGCAGCTTAGGCGGCGGGGGGGGGTATGGCTACACCTTC. This encodes CASSLGGGGGYGYTF. The gene calls are TRBV7-2 and TRBJ1-2, with a possible D match to TRBD1 (5 bases). Germline lookup yields CDR1 SGHTA and CDR2 FQGNSA. The CDR3 has 15 amino acids. V was cut by 1 base and J by 5 bases, with 14 bases left in between.

The chain couples TRBV28 to TRBJ1-2; no clear D gene. Germline CDR1 MDHEN, CDR2 SYDVKM. The CDR3 contains 12 residues. Trimming stripped 10 bases from V and 6 bases from J, with 15 bases between. Here the CDR3 reads CATSDGEDGYTF. In DNA, the CDR3 is TGTGCCACTTCGGACGGGGAGGATGGCTACACCTTC.

In its sample, this clonotype was seen many times. The gene calls are TRBV7-6 and TRBJ2-7; a weak D match, TRBD1 (6 bases). The CDR3 extends over 13 amino acids. V gave up 5 bases and J gave up 6 bases, with 14 bases separating them. The V gene's germline CDR1 is SGHVS and CDR2 FNYEAQ. The CDR3 bases are TGTGCCAGCAGCCCGACAGGAATTGGCGAGCAGTACTTC. It encodes CASSPTGIGEQYF.

This clonotype has just one count. This sequence joins TRBV20-1 and TRBJ1-4; weak D call: TRBD1 (6 bases). CDR3 length: 13 residues. Germline V gene data show CDR1 as DFQATT and CDR2 as SNEGSKA (reference sequence). Between the trimmed V and J ends, which lost 5 bases and 8 bases, there was a span of 15 bases. The CDR3 DNA is TGCAGTGCTCCGGGGGCCGTAGGAGAAAAACTGTTTTTT. Translating gives CSAPGAVGEKLFF.

The chain couples TRBV12-3 or TRBV12-4 to TRBJ1-5; D is uncertain. The CDR3 extends over 14 amino acids. Trimming removed 5 bases at V and 5 bases at J, with 13 bases between. This chain's CDR3 is CASSAYFSDQPQHF. For the CDR3, the DNA is TGTGCCAGCAGTGCATACTTCAGCGATCAGCCCCAGCATTTT.

In its sample, this clonotype was seen many times. The genes are TRBV7-2 and TRBJ2-7; 7 positions match TRBD1. The CDR3 is 15 residues long. Germline loops: CDR1 SGHTA, CDR2 FQGNSA. Unmatched junction bases numbered 5, after V lost 3 bases and J lost 0 bases. The CDR3 sequence: CASSFSTGVSYEQYF. The DNA for the CDR3 is TGTGCCAGCAGCTTTAGTACAGGGGTCTCCTACGAGCAGTACTTC.

This clonotype was detected many times. V gene TRBV11-2 combines with J gene TRBJ2-5; 7 bases agree with TRBD1. V dropped 5 bases and J dropped 2; count of bases not matched to a gene: 8. CDR1 and CDR2 from the germline V gene are SGHAT and FQNNGV. CDR3 size: 15 residues. CDR3 in DNA: TGTGCCAGCAGCACCGACAGGGCATCACAAGAGACCCAGTACTTC. Amino acids: CASSTDRASQETQYF.

This clonotype was found a few times. The CDR3 loop is CASSQYLAETEKLFF. For the CDR3, the DNA is TGCGCCAGCAGCCAATATCTGGCAGAGACGGAAAAACTGTTTTTT. The rearrangement uses TRBV4-1 and TRBJ1-4; D is ambiguous. Germline values: CDR1 MGHRA, CDR2 YSYEKL. The CDR3 runs to 15 residues. Trimming removed 2 bases at V and 8 bases at J, with 15 bases between.

At least ten counts were recorded for this clonotype. This chain uses TRBV5-6 with TRBJ1-5, with D uncertain. The CDR3 has 17 amino acids. Germline values: CDR1 SGHDT, CDR2 YYEEEE. V lost 2 bases, J lost 0 bases, and 15 bases lay in between. CDR3 in DNA: TGTGCCAGCAGCTTTAAGAGAGCAACTTATAGCAATCAGCCCCAGCATTTT. The encoded protein is CASSFKRATYSNQPQHF.

The table lists this clonotype with many counts. The genes are TRBV7-2 and TRBJ2-5, with 7 bases lining up with TRBD1. CDR3 size: 13 residues. CDR1 is SGHTA, CDR2 FQGNSA, per germline. The trim removed 5 bases at V and 6 bases at J, leaving 6 bases unmatched. CDR3 in amino acids: CASSPYRGKTQYF. The CDR3 region has the DNA TGTGCCAGCAGCCCCTACAGGGGAAAGACCCAGTACTTC.